The 15 T cell receptor beta chains presented below share a single source sample, sequenced in a study of T cells in Graves' hyperthyroidism and ophthalmopathy (dated by TCRdb to about 2019). Library prep was done by multiplex PCR. The sequencer was an Illumina HiSeq 2000. Amplification of TCR beta CDR3 regions was carried out from RNA transcripts. The TCR CDR3 was subjected to a first round of RT-PCR using the HTBI primer set and the Qiagen OneStep RT-PCR kit. The public reads were quality trimmed at Q25 with fastp and then assembled into clones with MiXCR by TCRdb, keeping productive beta chains. CDR3 protein sequences are deduplicated, and each keeps its most common genes and DNA. The sample profile shows approximately 400,000 distinct CDR3 sequences; roughly 14% of them were found once. Together, the top ten hold approximately 30% of the sample. Sequencing was performed on blood. These receptors were taken from a young woman with Graves' hyperthyroidism that later progressed to Graves' ophthalmopathy.

This clonotype was detected ten times or more. This sequence joins TRBV7-9 and TRBJ2-1; D uncertain. From germline, CDR1 is SEHNR and CDR2 FQNEAQ (reference sequence). CDR3 length equals 14 residues. V was cut by 1 base and J by 3 bases, with 7 bases left in between. CDR3 in amino acids: CASSLVPDYNEQFF. The CDR3, as DNA: TGTGCCAGCAGCTTAGTTCCCGACTACAATGAGCAGTTCTTC.

As concerns this clonotype: One base away lies a much larger clone, so this may be a sequencing read error. The gene calls are TRBV11-2 and TRBJ2-1; D uncertain. Trimming left V 1 base short and J 8 bases short, with 3 bases between. Germline CDR1 SGHAT, CDR2 FQNNGV. This CDR3 region has 11 residues. The DNA of the CDR3 is TGTGCCAGCAGCTTAGCGTATGAGCAGTTCTTC. Amino acids: CASSLAYEQFF.

CDR3 bases: TGTGCCACCAGCATAGGGGTAGCGGGAGACAATGAGCAGTTCTTC. Encoded protein: CATSIGVAGDNEQFF. J is TRBJ2-1 and V is TRBV15; 9 positions agree with TRBD2. From germline, CDR1 is LNHNV and CDR2 YYDKDF (reference sequence). The CDR3 length is 15 residues. Germline trimming cut 4 bases from V and 5 bases from J; bases unmatched to any gene: 6.

The chain couples TRBV9 to TRBJ2-3, with TRBD2 matching 10 bases. CDR3 length equals 16 residues. CDR1 and CDR2 (germline): SGDLS, YYNGEE. Trimming removed 2 bases from V and 1 base from J; junction bases left unmatched: 4. This CDR3 reads CASSVGGTSGTDTQYF. CDR3 DNA sequence: TGTGCCAGCAGCGTCGGAGGGACTAGCGGCACAGATACGCAGTATTTT.

This clonotype was counted only a few times. The chain is built from TRBV29-1 and TRBJ2-1; no clear D. Trimming took off 5 bases at V and 2 bases at J, with 10 bases between the two ends. CDR3 length: 13 residues. In germline, CDR1 is SQVTM, CDR2 ANQGSEA. This chain's CDR3 is CSVKDGPYNEQFF. As DNA, the CDR3 is TGCAGCGTTAAGGACGGGCCCTACAATGAGCAGTTCTTC.

The CDR3 reads CASSIDSREVNEQFF. In nucleotides, the CDR3 is TGTGCCAGTAGTATAGATAGTAGGGAAGTCAATGAGCAGTTCTTC. The genes are TRBV19 and TRBJ2-1; D is ambiguous. Trimming stripped 0 bases from V and 6 bases from J, with 12 bases between. This CDR3 is 15 amino acids long. The germline V gene encodes CDR1 LNHDA and CDR2 SQIVND (reference sequence).

This clonotype occurred a few times. The chain links TRBV2 to TRBJ1-1; a possible D gene is TRBD1 (5 bases). The V gene lost 3 bases and the J gene lost 5 bases, with 13 bases spanning the gap. The CDR3 is 14 amino acids. In germline, CDR1 is SNHLY, CDR2 FYNNEI. The CDR3 spells CASSEVREGTEAFF. The CDR3 region has the DNA TGTGCCAGCAGTGAGGTCAGGGAAGGGACTGAAGCTTTCTTT.

Many counts were recorded for this clonotype. The chain links TRBV28 to TRBJ2-7; D ambiguous. Germline V gene lookup returns CDR1 MDHEN and CDR2 SYDVKM. Trimming took 3 bases from V and 9 from J, leaving 15 bases between them. This CDR3 comprises 13 residues. CDR3 DNA sequence: TGTGCCAGCAGTTTGGCCGTAGGCCCTGGGCAGTACTTC. Encoded protein: CASSLAVGPGQYF.

This clonotype was detected many times. The chain carries TRBV6-1 and TRBJ1-2, with D unresolved. The V gene's germline CDR1 is MNHNS and CDR2 SASEGT. This CDR3 comprises 16 residues. V was pared by 1 base and J by 4 bases, with 16 bases between. CDR3 residues: CASSEESRRVAYGYTF. CDR3 nucleotide sequence: TGTGCCAGCAGTGAAGAATCGAGGCGCGTCGCCTATGGCTACACCTTC.

V usage is TRBV2 and J usage is TRBJ1-1; TRBD1 matches 7 bases. Looked up from germline, CDR1 is SNHLY and CDR2 is FYNNEI. The junction had 6 bases not matched to a gene; V was cut back by 4 bases and J by 10 bases. The CDR3 has 12 residues. This CDR3 is CASSGEQGIAFF. The CDR3 coding sequence is TGTGCCAGCAGTGGGGAACAGGGGATAGCTTTCTTT.

In its sample, this clonotype was seen many times. This chain connects TRBV7-2 to TRBJ2-7, with 7 bases lining up with TRBD2. The V gene end was trimmed by 2 bases and the J gene end by 1 base; junction bases not matched to a gene: 5. CDR1 and CDR2 (germline): SGHTA, FQGNSA. The CDR3 contains 15 residues. The CDR3 here is CASSLRLAASYEQYF. In nucleotides, the CDR3 is TGTGCCAGCAGCTTAAGGCTAGCGGCTTCCTACGAGCAGTACTTC.

This clonotype was observed a handful of times. The gene calls are TRBV6-1 and TRBJ2-7; weak D call: TRBD2 (5 bases). Between the trimmed V and J ends, which lost 8 bases and 4 bases, there was a span of 15 bases. CDR3 length: 13 residues. Germline CDR1 is MNHNS and CDR2 is SASEGT. The CDR3 DNA is TGTGCCAGCTCGGACTTTCTCGAGTACGAGCAGTACTTC. Protein sequence: CASSDFLEYEQYF.

Concerning this clonotype itself: One base away lies a much larger clone, so this may be a sequencing read error. This chain joins TRBV5-1 and TRBJ2-1; weak D call: TRBD2 (5 bases). Looked up from germline, CDR1 is SGHRS and CDR2 is YFSETQ. V was clipped by 7 bases and J by 2 bases, with 16 bases between them. The CDR3 contains 15 residues. The chain's CDR3 is CASGLRGLPYNEQFF. The CDR3 DNA reads as TGCGCCAGCGGCCTCCGCGGACTCCCCTACAATGAGCAGTTCTTC.

The chain carries TRBV6-2 or TRBV6-3 and TRBJ2-7; D assignment may be TRBD1 or TRBD2 (5 bases each). The CDR3 extends over 13 amino acids. Trimming removed 0 bases from V and 6 bases from J, with 9 bases in between. The germline V gene has CDR1 MNHEY and CDR2 SVGEGT. The CDR3 spells CASSYSHGAEQYF. The DNA for the CDR3 is TGTGCCAGCAGTTACTCGCACGGGGCCGAGCAGTACTTC.

This chain uses TRBV3-1 with TRBJ1-6, with D possibly being TRBD1 (5 bases). The CDR3 runs to 16 residues. CDR1 and CDR2 (germline): LGHDT, YNNKEL (reference sequence). Deletions cut 1 base from V and 0 bases from J, with 7 bases between. Here the CDR3 reads CASSQGQSSYNSPLHF. The CDR3 DNA reads as TGTGCCAGCAGCCAAGGACAGAGCTCCTATAATTCACCCCTCCACTTT.